The 30 T cell receptor beta chains listed next were all sequenced from one sample in a study of T cell responses to AZD1222 COVID-19 vaccine. TCRdb's copy holds only in-frame clones and misses some; the assay was immunoSEQ multiplex PCR. Of 140,000 to 150,000 clones listed, 92% are singletons. Sequences were derived from peripheral blood, sampled on day 0 of AZD1222 vaccination. The receptors stem from an adult in good health.

The chain links TRBV19 to TRBJ1-5; D not certain. The CDR3 sequence is 16 residues long. Germline CDR1 reads LNHDA; CDR2 reads SQIVND (reference sequence). Trimming pared 4 bases from V and 1 base from J, leaving 14 bases between. For the CDR3, the DNA is TGTGCCAGTAGTAGGATGGCGGGGAAGAGCAATCAGCCCCAGCATTTT. Encoded protein: CASSRMAGKSNQPQHF.

The chain links TRBV12-3 or TRBV12-4 to TRBJ2-7; weak D call: TRBD2 (6 bases). With 7 bases removed from V and 4 bases from J, the gap between germline ends came to 11 bases. This CDR3 has 12 residues. This chain's CDR3 is CASTPGVYEQYF. The CDR3 DNA sequence: TGTGCCAGCACCCCGGGGGTGTACGAGCAGTACTTC.

The chain recombines TRBV18 with TRBJ1-2; 8 bases are a match to TRBD1. Germline lookup yields CDR1 KGHSH and CDR2 LQKENI. The CDR3 length is 16 residues. V lost 2 bases, J lost 4 bases, and 9 bases stayed unmatched. The chain's CDR3 is CASSPNPGQGGYGYTF. CDR3 coding DNA: TGTGCCAGCTCACCAAATCCAGGACAGGGAGGCTATGGCTACACCTTC. Filled out from reference TRBV18 and TRBJ1-2, the complete variable domain reads NAGVMQNPRHLVRRRGQEARLRCSPMKGHSHVYWYRQLPEEGLKFMVYLQKENIIDESGMPKERFSAEFPKEGPSILRIQQVVRGDSAAYFCASSPNPGQGGYGYTFGSGTRLTVV.

The chain is built from TRBV24-1 and TRBJ2-7; D ambiguous. Looked up from germline, CDR1 is KGHDR and CDR2 is SFDVKD. The CDR3 totals 13 residues. V was pared by 6 bases and J by 6 bases, with 14 bases between. In DNA, the CDR3 is TGTGCCACCAGTCGAACTCTTCCGGGCGAGCAGTACTTC. Protein product: CATSRTLPGEQYF.

This clone was seen a few times. This chain uses TRBV2 with TRBJ1-4; 8 nucleotides align to TRBD1. The V and J ends lost 6 bases and 8 bases, in that order; junction bases with no gene match: 8. The CDR3 consists of 14 residues. Germline lookup yields CDR1 SNHLY and CDR2 FYNNEI. This CDR3 is CASRVRQGNEKLFF. In DNA, the CDR3 is TGTGCCAGCAGAGTAAGACAGGGGAACGAAAAACTGTTTTTT.

This chain uses TRBV3-1 (or the pseudogene TRBV3-2) with TRBJ2-2; 11 bases match TRBD1. The trim removed 4 bases at V and 4 bases at J, leaving 2 bases unmatched. The CDR3 contains 15 residues. The germline V gene has CDR1 LGHDT and CDR2 YNNKEL (reference sequence). The CDR3 sequence: CASSLGQGATGELFF. As DNA, the CDR3 is TGTGCCAGCAGCCTAGGACAGGGGGCCACCGGGGAGCTGTTTTTT.

The chain recombines TRBV6-4 with TRBJ2-3; D perhaps matches TRBD1 (5 bases). Between the trimmed V and J ends, which lost 2 bases and 2 bases, there was a span of 14 bases. The CDR3 totals 16 residues. Germline V lookup: CDR1 MRHNA, CDR2 SNTAGT. The CDR3 is CASSDDDRTPTDTQYF. CDR3 DNA: TGTGCCAGCAGTGACGACGACAGAACTCCCACAGATACGCAGTATTTT.

In its sample, this clone was seen once. The V gene is TRBV28, the J gene TRBJ2-7; 7 bases match TRBD2. The CDR3 has 15 amino acids. J gave up 1 base and V 6 bases, and 9 bases lay outside the gene matches. The germline V gene has CDR1 MDHEN and CDR2 SYDVKM. The CDR3 is CASSPLGGKSYEQYF. The CDR3 region has the DNA TGTGCCAGCAGCCCTCTGGGGGGGAAGTCCTACGAGCAGTACTTC.

This chain links TRBV28 with TRBJ1-4; 8 nucleotides align to TRBD1. The V and J ends lost 5 bases and 7 bases, in that order; junction bases with no gene match: 9. Looked up from germline, CDR1 is MDHEN and CDR2 is SYDVKM. The length of the CDR3 is 15 residues. CDR3 bases: TGTGCCAGCAGTCTATTAACAGGGGGGGGTGAAAAACTGTTTTTT. Amino acid sequence: CASSLLTGGGEKLFF.

The gene calls are TRBV19 and TRBJ1-2, with D unclear. Per the germline V gene, CDR1 is LNHDA and CDR2 is SQIVND (reference sequence). V was shortened by 5 bases and J by 4 bases, with 11 bases between the two germline ends. The length of the CDR3 is 13 residues. In nucleotides, the CDR3 is TGTGCCAGTAGTGGAAGACCCAGCTATGGCTACACCTTC. This encodes CASSGRPSYGYTF.

This chain links TRBV4-2 with TRBJ2-1; 7 nucleotides line up with TRBD2. The CDR3 spans 17 residues. V trimming: 0 bases; J trimming: 6 bases; junction bases outside the gene matches: 11. Germline values: CDR1 LGHNA, CDR2 YNFKEQ. The CDR3 sequence is CASSQDLVLAESNEQFF. CDR3 DNA: TGTGCCAGCAGCCAAGATCTGGTGCTAGCGGAGTCCAATGAGCAGTTCTTC.

The V call is TRBV5-1, the J call TRBJ2-7, with D possibly being TRBD1 (6 bases). The CDR3 runs to 14 residues. V lost 1 base and J lost 4, with 12 bases in between. In germline, CDR1 is SGHRS, CDR2 YFSETQ. The CDR3 region has the DNA TGCGCCAGCAGCTTGAGTCAGGGGCTATACGAGCAGTACTTC. Protein product: CASSLSQGLYEQYF. Combining the CDR3 with reference TRBV5-1 and TRBJ2-7 gives the whole variable domain KAGVTQTPRYLIKTRGQQVTLSCSPISGHRSVSWYQQTPGQGLQFLFEYFSETQRNKGNFPGRFSGRQFSNSRSEMNVSTLELGDSALYLCASSLSQGLYEQYFGPGTRLTVT.

V usage is TRBV6-5 and J usage is TRBJ1-2, with TRBD1 matching over 7 bases. The CDR3 is made up of 12 amino acids. Per the germline V gene, CDR1 is MNHEY and CDR2 is SVGAGI. The V segment lost 4 bases and the J segment 10 bases; nucleotides outside the gene matches: 6. The CDR3 loop reads CASSSATGPYTF. CDR3 nucleotide sequence: TGTGCCAGCAGTTCCGCGACAGGGCCCTACACCTTC.

The V and J genes are TRBV14 and TRBJ2-7; weak D call: TRBD1 (6 bases). The V gene's germline CDR1 is SGHDN and CDR2 FVKESK. The V and J ends lost 1 base and 6 bases respectively, with 16 bases between them. The CDR3 contains 15 residues. The CDR3 sequence is CASSQVGQPRAEQYF. The CDR3 DNA reads TGTGCCAGCAGCCAAGTCGGACAGCCGAGGGCCGAGCAGTACTTC.

This sequence joins TRBV11-2 and TRBJ2-5; 10 bases fit TRBD1. Germline CDR1 SGHAT, CDR2 FQNNGV. The ends lost 1 base at V and 4 bases at J; junction bases unmatched: 0. CDR3 length: 14 residues. The CDR3 protein is CASSLGTGGETQYF. CDR3 nucleotide sequence: TGTGCCAGCAGCTTAGGGACAGGGGGAGAGACCCAGTACTTC.

The chain combines TRBV5-8 with TRBJ2-3, with TRBD1 identical over 9 bases. Trimming took 3 bases from V and 2 from J; bases not matched to a gene: 4. The CDR3 is 15 residues long. From germline, CDR1 is SGHTS and CDR2 YDEGEE. The DNA for the CDR3 is TGTGCCAGCAGCTCGGGACAGGGCTCCACAGATACGCAGTATTTT. It yields the protein CASSSGQGSTDTQYF.

The rearrangement links TRBV5-1 to TRBJ1-3, with TRBD1 as a possible D gene (5 bases). Trimming cost V 3 bases and J 3 bases, with 10 bases left between them. The CDR3 has 14 amino acids. Germline loops: CDR1 SGHRS, CDR2 YFSETQ. The CDR3 nucleotides are TGCGCCAGCAGCTACGGGACTGTTGGAAACACCATATATTTT. Its translation: CASSYGTVGNTIYF.

A few counts support this clone. The chain uses TRBV5-5 and TRBJ2-7; D could derive from TRBD1 or TRBD2 (6 bases each). CDR1 and CDR2 (germline): SGHKS, YYEKEE (reference sequence). The CDR3 spans 15 residues. Deletions cut 0 bases from V and 3 bases from J, with 13 bases between. CDR3 coding DNA: TGTGCCAGCAGCTTGGCCCCGGGGGCCATCTACGAGCAGTACTTC. It specifies CASSLAPGAIYEQYF. Drawing the rest from reference TRBV5-5 and TRBJ2-7, the complete variable domain is DAGVTQSPTHLIKTRGQQVTLRCSPISGHKSVSWYQQVLGQGPQFIFQYYEKEERGRGNFPDRFSARQFPNYSSELNVNALLLGDSALYLCASSLAPGAIYEQYFGPGTRLTVT.

The chain links TRBV3-1 (or the pseudogene TRBV3-2) to TRBJ2-1; the D call may be TRBD1 or TRBD2 (6 bases each). Trimming removed 7 bases from V and 8 bases from J, with 18 bases in between. Per germline, CDR1 LGHDT and CDR2 YNNKEL (reference sequence). The CDR3 sequence is 14 residues long. This CDR3 is CASKGGFKSDEQFF. In nucleotides, the CDR3 is TGTGCCAGCAAAGGGGGGTTTAAAAGTGATGAGCAGTTCTTC.

The J gene is TRBJ2-1, the V gene TRBV6-2 or TRBV6-3; D perhaps matches TRBD2 (5 bases). The germline V gene encodes CDR1 MNHEY and CDR2 SVGEGT. The CDR3 loop spans 15 amino acids. V was shortened by 2 bases and J by 6 bases, with 14 bases between the two germline ends. CDR3 in DNA: TGTGCCAGCAGTTACCGGTCGGGGTCGGGCAATGAGCAGTTCTTC. Protein: CASSYRSGSGNEQFF.

This chain connects TRBV4-1 to TRBJ1-2; no definite D call. This CDR3 region has 14 residues. Germline V gives CDR1 MGHRA, CDR2 YSYEKL. The germline V and J ends were trimmed by 2 bases and 3 bases, with 10 bases remaining between them. CDR3 amino acids: CASSQISLDYGYTF. The CDR3 bases are TGCGCCAGCAGCCAAATTTCTCTGGACTATGGCTACACCTTC.

CDR3 protein: CASSPSRTDLLNEQFF. DNA of the CDR3: TGTGCCAGTTCCCCCAGCAGGACCGATCTACTGAATGAGCAGTTCTTC. V usage is TRBV19 and J usage is TRBJ2-1, with unresolved D. The CDR3 runs to 16 residues. Trimming left V 8 bases short and J 7 bases short, with 24 bases between. Germline-derived CDR1 and CDR2 are LNHDA and SQIVND (reference sequence).

J is TRBJ1-2 and V is TRBV5-1, with a weak D call TRBD1 (5 bases). The V end lost 0 bases, the J end lost 8 bases, and 11 bases lay between the germline ends. The CDR3 contains 13 residues. The germline V gene encodes CDR1 SGHRS and CDR2 YFSETQ. CDR3 sequence: CASSLGRAGGYTF. Here the CDR3 DNA reads TGCGCCAGCAGCTTGGGCCGGGCAGGGGGCTACACCTTC.

The V gene is TRBV19, the J gene TRBJ1-2; D is unresolved. The CDR3 has 11 amino acids. V was trimmed by 3 bases and J by 8 bases, leaving 7 bases between them. Germline V gene data show CDR1 as LNHDA and CDR2 as SQIVND (reference sequence). The CDR3 DNA is TGTGCCAGTAGTATTACCGACGGCTACACCTTC. This translates into CASSITDGYTF. The full variable domain, in which reference TRBV19 and TRBJ1-2 provide the parts outside the CDR3, is DGGITQSPKYLFRKEGQNVTLSCEQNLNHDAMYWYRQDPGQGLRLIYYSQIVNDFQKGDIAEGYSVSREKKESFPLTVTSAQKNPTAFYLCASSITDGYTFGSGTRLTVV.

This chain connects TRBV9 to TRBJ1-2; tentative D call: TRBD1 (6 bases). The CDR3 is 16 residues long. Germline V CDR1 and CDR2: SGDLS, YYNGEE. V shed 2 bases and J shed 7 bases, with 21 bases lying between them. The CDR3 sequence: CASSVLDRTAPIGYTF. As DNA, the CDR3 is TGTGCCAGCAGCGTCTTAGACCGGACAGCACCTATTGGCTACACCTTC.

The J gene is TRBJ1-5, the V gene TRBV12-5; TRBD1 might be the D (5 bases). Deletions cut 1 base from V and 3 bases from J, with 10 bases between. Germline values: CDR1 LGHNT, CDR2 FRNRAP. The CDR3 runs to 15 residues. CDR3 DNA: TGTGCTAGTGGTTTGGGTATAGGGGACAATCAGCCCCAGCATTTT. Its protein product is CASGLGIGDNQPQHF.

The chain is built from TRBV23-1 and TRBJ1-4; D might be TRBD1 (6 bases). TRBV23-1 is assigned to the ORF class and has an uncertain function. This CDR3 is built from 12 residues. Trimming stripped 6 bases from V and 5 bases from J, with 7 bases between. CDR3 nucleotides: TGCGCCAGCAGGACAGGAAATGAAAAACTGTTTTTT. As protein: CASRTGNEKLFF.

V and J are TRBV12-5 and TRBJ2-5, with D possibly being TRBD1 (6 bases). Germline V gives CDR1 LGHNT, CDR2 FRNRAP. This CDR3 has 15 residues. Trimming pared 1 base from V and 7 bases from J, leaving 16 bases between. The CDR3 DNA reads as TGTGCTAGTGGTTTGGGATACAGGGAAGGGGGGACCCAGTACTTC. It yields the protein CASGLGYREGGTQYF.

V usage is TRBV5-6 and J usage is TRBJ1-2, with 8 positions matching TRBD1. Germline V gives CDR1 SGHDT, CDR2 YYEEEE. V shed 0 bases, J shed 1 base, and the junction held 2 bases outside the gene matches. This CDR3 is built from 15 residues. The CDR3 DNA follows: TGTGCCAGCAGCTTGGCAGGGGGCCTTAACTATGGCTACACCTTC. It encodes CASSLAGGLNYGYTF.

The V gene is TRBV27, the J gene TRBJ2-4, with D possibly matching TRBD1 (6 bases). Trimming pared 6 bases from V and 8 bases from J, leaving 14 bases between. The length of the CDR3 is 13 residues. Looked up from germline, CDR1 is MNHEY and CDR2 is SMNVEV (reference sequence). CDR3 nucleotides: TGTGCCAGCAGGCTGCAGGGGCTGGACATTCAGTACTTC. As protein: CASRLQGLDIQYF.